This TCR beta chain stems from a study of blood T cell repertoires in COVID-19. Study at large: Sample material is recorded as cDNA or gDNA derived from T cells, B-cell-depleted T cells, or PBMCs.

This CDR3 is 13 amino acids long. The V gene lost 1 base and the J gene lost 8 bases, with 11 bases spanning the gap. The germline CDR1 and CDR2 sequences are SGHTA and FQGNSA. The repertoire was sequenced with immunoSEQ multiplex PCR; TCRdb's copy has only in-frame clones and lacks some. This table has about 200,000 clones, 70% to 85% appearing once. Participant reports of clinical history set cohort assignment. V is TRBV7-2 and J is TRBJ1-2; D not resolved. Input material: PBMCs or T cells enriched from blood (not recorded which). This clonotype originated in a woman in her sixties or seventies with acute COVID-19. The CDR3 protein is CASSLGTTAGYTF. Written as DNA, the CDR3 is TGTGCCAGCAGCTTAGGGACTACAGCGGGCTACACCTTC.